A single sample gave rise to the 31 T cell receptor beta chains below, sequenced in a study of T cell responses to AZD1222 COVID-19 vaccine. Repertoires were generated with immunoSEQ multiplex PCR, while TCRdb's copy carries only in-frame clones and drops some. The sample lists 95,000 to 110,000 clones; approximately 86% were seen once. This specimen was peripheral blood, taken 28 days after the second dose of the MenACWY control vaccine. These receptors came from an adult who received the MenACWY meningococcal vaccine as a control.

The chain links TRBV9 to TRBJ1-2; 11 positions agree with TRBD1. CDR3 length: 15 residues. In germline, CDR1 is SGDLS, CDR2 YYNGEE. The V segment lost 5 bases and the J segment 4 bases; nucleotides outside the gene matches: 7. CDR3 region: CASSSDRGRIYGYTF. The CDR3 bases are TGTGCCAGCAGTTCGGACAGGGGGCGAATCTATGGCTACACCTTC.

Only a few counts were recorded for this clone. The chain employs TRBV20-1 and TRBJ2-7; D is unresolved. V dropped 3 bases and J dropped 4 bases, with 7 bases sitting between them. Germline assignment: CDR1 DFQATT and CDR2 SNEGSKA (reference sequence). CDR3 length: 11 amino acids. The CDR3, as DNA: TGCAGTGCTAGGGACGCATACGAGCAGTACTTC. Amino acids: CSARDAYEQYF.

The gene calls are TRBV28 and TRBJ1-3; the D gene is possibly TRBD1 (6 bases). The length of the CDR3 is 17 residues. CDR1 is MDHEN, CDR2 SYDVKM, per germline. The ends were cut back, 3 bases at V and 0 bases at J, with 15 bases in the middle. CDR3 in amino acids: CASSFSGTRSSGNTIYF. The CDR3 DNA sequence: TGTGCCAGCAGTTTTTCCGGGACACGTAGCTCTGGAAACACCATATATTTT.

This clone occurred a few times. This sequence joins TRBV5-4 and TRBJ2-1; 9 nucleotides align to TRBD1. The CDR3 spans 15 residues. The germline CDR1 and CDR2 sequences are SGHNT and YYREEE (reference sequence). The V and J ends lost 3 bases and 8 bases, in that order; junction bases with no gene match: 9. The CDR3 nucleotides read TGTGCCAGCAGCTCATACAGGGGGCTGGAGCATGAGCAGTTCTTC. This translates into CASSSYRGLEHEQFF.

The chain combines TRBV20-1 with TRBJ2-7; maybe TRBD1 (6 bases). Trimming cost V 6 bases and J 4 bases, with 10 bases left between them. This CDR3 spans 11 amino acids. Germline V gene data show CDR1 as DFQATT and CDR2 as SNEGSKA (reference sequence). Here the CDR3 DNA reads TGCAGTGCAAAACAGGGTTACGAGCAGTACTTC. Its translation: CSAKQGYEQYF.

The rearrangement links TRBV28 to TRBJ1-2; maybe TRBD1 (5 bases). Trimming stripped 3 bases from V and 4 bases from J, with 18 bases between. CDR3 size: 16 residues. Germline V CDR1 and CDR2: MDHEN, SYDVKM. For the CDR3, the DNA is TGTGCCAGCAGTTTGCGGGGACTATCCGGGGTCTATGGCTACACCTTC. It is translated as CASSLRGLSGVYGYTF.

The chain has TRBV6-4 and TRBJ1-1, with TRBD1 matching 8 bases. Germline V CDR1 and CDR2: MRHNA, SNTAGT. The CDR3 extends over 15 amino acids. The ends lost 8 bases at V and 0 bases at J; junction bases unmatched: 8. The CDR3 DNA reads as TGTGCCAGCTGGGACAGGTTCATTATGAACACTGAAGCTTTCTTT. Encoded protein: CASWDRFIMNTEAFF.

The CDR3 DNA reads as TGTGCCAGCAGCCTAAAGACAGGGGGTATAGCCTACGAGCAGTACTTC. Translation: CASSLKTGGIAYEQYF. V usage is TRBV7-6 and J usage is TRBJ2-7, with 9 nucleotides matching TRBD1. Germline V gives CDR1 SGHVS, CDR2 FNYEAQ. Trimming took 5 bases from V and 2 from J; bases not matched to a gene: 10. The CDR3 covers 16 residues.

The CDR3 spells CASSRALAGGPPGTQYF. CDR3 sequence (DNA): TGTGCCAGCAGTCGTGCCTTAGCGGGGGGCCCTCCTGGTACGCAGTATTTT. V usage is TRBV6-6 and J usage is TRBJ2-3, with 10 nucleotides matching TRBD2. The germline gives CDR1 MNHNY, CDR2 SVGAGI (reference sequence). The CDR3 totals 17 residues. The V and J ends lost 5 bases and 8 bases, in that order; junction bases with no gene match: 16.

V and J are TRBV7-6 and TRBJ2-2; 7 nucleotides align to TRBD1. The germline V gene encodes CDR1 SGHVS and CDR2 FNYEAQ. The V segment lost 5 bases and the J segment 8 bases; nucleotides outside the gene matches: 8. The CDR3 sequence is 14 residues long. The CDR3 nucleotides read TGTGCCAGCAGCCCACAGGGACAGTCAGGGGAGCTGTTTTTT. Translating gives CASSPQGQSGELFF. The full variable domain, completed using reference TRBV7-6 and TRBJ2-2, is GAGVSQSPRYKVTKRGQDVALRCDPISGHVSLYWYRQALGQGPEFLTYFNYEAQQDKSGLPNDRFSAERPEGSISTLTIQRTEQRDSAMYRCASSPQGQSGELFFGEGSRLTVL.

Here the CDR3 DNA reads TGTGCCAGCAGTTACGGGACAGGGTATTTAAGTAGAAAACAAGAGACCCAGTACTTC. Translated: CASSYGTGYLSRKQETQYF. The rearrangement links TRBV6-2 or TRBV6-3 to TRBJ2-5, with 9 bases aligning to TRBD1. The V gene's germline CDR1 is MNHEY and CDR2 SVGEGT. The CDR3 contains 19 residues. The V gene end was trimmed by 2 bases and the J gene end by 2 bases; junction bases not matched to a gene: 15.

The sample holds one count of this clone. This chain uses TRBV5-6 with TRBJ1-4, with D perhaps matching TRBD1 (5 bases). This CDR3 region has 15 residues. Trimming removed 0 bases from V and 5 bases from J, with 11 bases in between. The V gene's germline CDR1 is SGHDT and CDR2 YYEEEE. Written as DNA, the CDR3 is TGTGCCAGCAGCTTGGTCGGCAGGGAGAATGAAAAACTGTTTTTT. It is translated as CASSLVGRENEKLFF. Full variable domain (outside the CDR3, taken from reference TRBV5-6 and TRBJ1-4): DAGVTQSPTHLIKTRGQQVTLRCSPKSGHDTVSWYQQALGQGPQFIFQYYEEEERQRGNFPDRFSGHQFPNYSSELNVNALLLGDSALYLCASSLVGRENEKLFFGSGTQLSVL.

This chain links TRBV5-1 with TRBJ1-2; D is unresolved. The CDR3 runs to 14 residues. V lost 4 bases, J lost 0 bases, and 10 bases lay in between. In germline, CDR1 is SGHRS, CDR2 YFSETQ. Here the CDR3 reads CASSTSGTNYGYTF. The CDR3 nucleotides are TGCGCCAGCAGCACGTCGGGCACTAACTATGGCTACACCTTC.

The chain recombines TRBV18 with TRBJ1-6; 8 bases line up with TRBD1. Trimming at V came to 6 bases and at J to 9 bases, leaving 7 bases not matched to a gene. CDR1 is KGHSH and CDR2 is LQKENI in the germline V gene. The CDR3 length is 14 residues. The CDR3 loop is CASSPDRGSSPLHF. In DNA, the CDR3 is TGTGCCAGCTCCCCCGACAGGGGAAGTTCACCCCTCCACTTT.

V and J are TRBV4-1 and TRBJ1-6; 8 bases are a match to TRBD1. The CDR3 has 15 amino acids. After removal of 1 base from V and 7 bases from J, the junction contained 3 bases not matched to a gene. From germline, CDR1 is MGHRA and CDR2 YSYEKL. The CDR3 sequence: CASSQVGTGNSPLHF. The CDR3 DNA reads TGCGCCAGCAGCCAAGTCGGGACAGGCAATTCACCCCTCCACTTT.

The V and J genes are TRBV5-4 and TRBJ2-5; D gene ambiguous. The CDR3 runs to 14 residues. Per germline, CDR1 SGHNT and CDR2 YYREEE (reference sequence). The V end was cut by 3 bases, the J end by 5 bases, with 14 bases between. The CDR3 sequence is CASSSPFDRETQYF. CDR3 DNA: TGTGCCAGCAGCTCGCCGTTTGATCGGGAGACCCAGTACTTC.

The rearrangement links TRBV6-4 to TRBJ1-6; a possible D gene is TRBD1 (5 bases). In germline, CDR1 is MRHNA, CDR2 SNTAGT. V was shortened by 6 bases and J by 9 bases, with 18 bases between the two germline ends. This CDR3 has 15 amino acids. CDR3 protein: CASSDQGLGGSPLHF. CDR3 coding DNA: TGTGCCAGCAGCGACCAGGGATTAGGTGGTTCACCCCTCCACTTT.

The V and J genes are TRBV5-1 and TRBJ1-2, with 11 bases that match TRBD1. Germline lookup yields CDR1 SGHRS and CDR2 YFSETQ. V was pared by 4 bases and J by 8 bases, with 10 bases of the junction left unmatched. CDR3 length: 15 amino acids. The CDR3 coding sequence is TGCGCCAGCAGCACCGCCGGGACAGGGGGAGAGGGCTACACCTTC. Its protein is CASSTAGTGGEGYTF.

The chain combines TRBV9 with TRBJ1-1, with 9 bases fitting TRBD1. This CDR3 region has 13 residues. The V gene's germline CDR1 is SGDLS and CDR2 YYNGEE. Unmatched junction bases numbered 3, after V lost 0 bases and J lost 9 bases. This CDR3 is CASSVEGQGKAFF. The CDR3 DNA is TGTGCCAGCAGCGTAGAGGGACAGGGAAAAGCTTTCTTT.

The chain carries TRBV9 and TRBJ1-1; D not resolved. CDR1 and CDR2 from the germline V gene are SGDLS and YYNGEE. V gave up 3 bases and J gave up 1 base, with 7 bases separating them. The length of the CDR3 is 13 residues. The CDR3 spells CASSGRENTEAFF. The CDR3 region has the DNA TGTGCCAGCAGCGGAAGGGAGAACACTGAAGCTTTCTTT.

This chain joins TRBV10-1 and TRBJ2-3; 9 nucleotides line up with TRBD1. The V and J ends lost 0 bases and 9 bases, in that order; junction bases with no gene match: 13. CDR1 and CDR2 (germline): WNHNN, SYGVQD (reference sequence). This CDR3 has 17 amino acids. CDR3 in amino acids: CASSESGGQGFTGTQYF. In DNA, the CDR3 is TGCGCCAGCAGTGAGTCTGGGGGACAGGGATTCACCGGGACGCAGTATTTT.

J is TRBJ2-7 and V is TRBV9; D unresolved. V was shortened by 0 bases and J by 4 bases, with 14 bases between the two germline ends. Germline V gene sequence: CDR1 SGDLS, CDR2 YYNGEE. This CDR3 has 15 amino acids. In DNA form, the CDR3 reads TGTGCCAGCAGCGTAGGGGGTTCGGAAGGGTACGAGCAGTACTTC. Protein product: CASSVGGSEGYEQYF.

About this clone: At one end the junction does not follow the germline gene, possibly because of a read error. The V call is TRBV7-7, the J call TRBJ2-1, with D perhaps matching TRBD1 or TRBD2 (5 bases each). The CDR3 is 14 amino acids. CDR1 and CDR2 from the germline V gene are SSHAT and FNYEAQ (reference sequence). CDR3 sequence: CASSLLGADNEQFF. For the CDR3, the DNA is TGTGCTAGCAGCTTACTAGGGGCCGACAATGAGCAGTTCTTC.

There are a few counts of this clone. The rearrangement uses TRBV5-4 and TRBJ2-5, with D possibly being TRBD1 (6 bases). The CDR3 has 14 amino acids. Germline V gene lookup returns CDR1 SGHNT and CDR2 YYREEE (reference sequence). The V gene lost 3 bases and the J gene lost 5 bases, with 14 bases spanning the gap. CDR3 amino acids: CASSSPGAGETQYF. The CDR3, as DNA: TGTGCCAGCAGCTCCCCAGGGGCCGGGGAGACCCAGTACTTC.

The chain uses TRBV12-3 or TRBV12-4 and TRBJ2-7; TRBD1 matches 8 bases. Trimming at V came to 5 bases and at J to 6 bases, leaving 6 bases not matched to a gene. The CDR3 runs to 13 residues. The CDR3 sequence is CASSPQTGAEQYF. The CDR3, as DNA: TGTGCCAGCAGTCCACAGACAGGGGCCGAGCAGTACTTC.

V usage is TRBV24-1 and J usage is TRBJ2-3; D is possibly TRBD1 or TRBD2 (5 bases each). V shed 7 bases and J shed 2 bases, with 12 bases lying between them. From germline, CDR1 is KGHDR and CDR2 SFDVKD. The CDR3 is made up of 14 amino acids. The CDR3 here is CATSPGRNTDTQYF. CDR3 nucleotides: TGTGCCACCAGCCCGGGGCGGAACACAGATACGCAGTATTTT.

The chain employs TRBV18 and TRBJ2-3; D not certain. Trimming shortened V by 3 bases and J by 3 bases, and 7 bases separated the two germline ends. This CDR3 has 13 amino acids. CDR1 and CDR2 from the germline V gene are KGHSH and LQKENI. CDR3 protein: CASSPMVTDTQYF. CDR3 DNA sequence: TGTGCCAGCTCACCGATGGTGACAGATACGCAGTATTTT.

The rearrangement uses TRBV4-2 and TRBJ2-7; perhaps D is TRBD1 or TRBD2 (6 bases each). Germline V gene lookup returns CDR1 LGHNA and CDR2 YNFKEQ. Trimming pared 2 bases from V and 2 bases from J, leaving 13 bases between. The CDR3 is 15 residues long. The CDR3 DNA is TGTGCCAGCAGCCAAACGGGGGACACAACCTACGAGCAGTACTTC. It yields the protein CASSQTGDTTYEQYF.

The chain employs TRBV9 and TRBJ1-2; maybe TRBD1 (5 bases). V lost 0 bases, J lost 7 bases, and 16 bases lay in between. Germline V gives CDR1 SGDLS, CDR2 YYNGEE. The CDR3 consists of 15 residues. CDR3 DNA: TGTGCCAGCAGCGTAGAGGATCGAGGGGCAGGTGGCTACACCTTC. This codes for CASSVEDRGAGGYTF. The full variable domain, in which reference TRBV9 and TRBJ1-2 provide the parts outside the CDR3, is DSGVTQTPKHLITATGQRVTLRCSPRSGDLSVYWYQQSLDQGLQFLIQYYNGEERAKGNILERFSAQQFPDLHSELNLSSLELGDSALYFCASSVEDRGAGGYTFGSGTRLTVV.

CDR3 protein: CASSPLAPGRSPLHF. The CDR3 DNA follows: TGTGCCAGCAGCCCCCTGGCGCCTGGGAGATCACCCCTCCACTTT. The V and J genes are TRBV6-5 and TRBJ1-6; unclear D gene. CDR3 length: 15 residues. V lost 6 bases, J lost 10 bases, and 19 bases lay in between. CDR1 and CDR2 from the germline V gene are MNHEY and SVGAGI.

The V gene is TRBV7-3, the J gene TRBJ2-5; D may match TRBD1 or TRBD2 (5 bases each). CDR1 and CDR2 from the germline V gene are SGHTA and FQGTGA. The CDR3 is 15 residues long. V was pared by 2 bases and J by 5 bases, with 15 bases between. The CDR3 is CASSLGGTGSETQYF. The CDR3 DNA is TGTGCCAGCAGCTTAGGGGGTACGGGATCGGAGACCCAGTACTTC.